This T cell receptor beta chain was identified in a study of T cell changes during pregnancy in multiple sclerosis. The CDR3 is 14 amino acids. Trimming removed 1 base at V and 2 bases at J, with 9 bases between. The germline V gene has CDR1 SGHDT and CDR2 YYEEEE. The table came from immunoSEQ multiplex PCR; TCRdb's copy has only in-frame clones and leaves some out. The table records 100,000 or so clones, 85% to 95% of them present only once. Material: peripheral blood, obtained in the second trimester of pregnancy. This TCR was sampled from a female donor with multiple sclerosis, enrolled in a pregnancy study. The V and J genes are TRBV5-6 and TRBJ1-1, with D possibly being TRBD1 (6 bases). The CDR3 DNA is TGTGCCAGCAGCTTGTGGGGGGGCAACACTGAAGCTTTCTTT. This codes for CASSLWGGNTEAFF.